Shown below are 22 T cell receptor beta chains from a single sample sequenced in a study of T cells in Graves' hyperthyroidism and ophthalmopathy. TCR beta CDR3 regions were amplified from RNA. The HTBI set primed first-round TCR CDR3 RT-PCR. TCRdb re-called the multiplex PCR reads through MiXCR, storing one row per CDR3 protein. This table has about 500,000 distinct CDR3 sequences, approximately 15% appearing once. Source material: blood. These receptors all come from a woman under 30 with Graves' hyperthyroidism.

The CDR3 sequence: CASNDPGNGAFF. The DNA of the CDR3 is TGTGCCAGCAATGATCCGGGTAATGGCGCTTTCTTT. The chain links TRBV6-1 to TRBJ1-1, with D unclear. V lost 7 bases to trimming and J lost 11 bases, with 17 bases between them. This CDR3 spans 12 amino acids. Germline V gives CDR1 MNHNS, CDR2 SASEGT.

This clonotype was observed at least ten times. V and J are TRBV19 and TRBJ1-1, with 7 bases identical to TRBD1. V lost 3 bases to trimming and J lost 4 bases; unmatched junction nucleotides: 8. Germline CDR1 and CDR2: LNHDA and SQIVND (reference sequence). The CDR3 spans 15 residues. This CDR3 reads CASSIQGVAGTEAFF. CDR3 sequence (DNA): TGTGCCAGTAGTATCCAGGGGGTTGCCGGCACTGAAGCTTTCTTT.

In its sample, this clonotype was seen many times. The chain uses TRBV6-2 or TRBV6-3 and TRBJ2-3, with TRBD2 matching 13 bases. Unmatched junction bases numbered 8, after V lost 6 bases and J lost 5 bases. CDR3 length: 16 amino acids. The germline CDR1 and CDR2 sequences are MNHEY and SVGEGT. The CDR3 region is CASSRGLAGSEDTQYF. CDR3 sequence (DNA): TGTGCCAGCAGCCGGGGACTAGCGGGATCGGAAGATACGCAGTATTTT.

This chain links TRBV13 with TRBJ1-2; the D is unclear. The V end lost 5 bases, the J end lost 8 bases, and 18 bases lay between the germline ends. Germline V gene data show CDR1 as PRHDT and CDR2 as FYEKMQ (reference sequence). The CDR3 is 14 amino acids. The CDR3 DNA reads TGTGCCAGCAGCCTCACGGGAGGAGGGAACGGCTACACCTTC. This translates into CASSLTGGGNGYTF. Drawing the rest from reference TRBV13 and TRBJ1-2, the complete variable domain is AAGVIQSPRHLIKEKRETATLKCYPIPRHDTVYWYQQGPGQDPQFLISFYEKMQSDKGSIPDRFSAQQFSDYHSELNMSSLELGDSALYFCASSLTGGGNGYTFGSGTRLTVV.

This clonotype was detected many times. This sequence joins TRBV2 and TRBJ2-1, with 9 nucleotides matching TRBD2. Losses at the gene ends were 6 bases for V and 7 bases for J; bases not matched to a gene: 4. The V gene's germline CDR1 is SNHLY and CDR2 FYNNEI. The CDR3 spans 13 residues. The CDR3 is CASRAGGLNEQFF. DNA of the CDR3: TGTGCCAGCAGAGCGGGAGGATTAAATGAGCAGTTCTTC.

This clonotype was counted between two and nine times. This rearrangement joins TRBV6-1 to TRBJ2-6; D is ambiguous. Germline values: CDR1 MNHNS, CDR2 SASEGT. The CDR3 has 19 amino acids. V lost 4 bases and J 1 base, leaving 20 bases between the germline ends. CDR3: CASSARPHSQLSGANVLTF. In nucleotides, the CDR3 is TGTGCCAGCAGTGCCCGGCCGCACTCTCAGTTATCTGGGGCCAACGTCCTGACTTTC.

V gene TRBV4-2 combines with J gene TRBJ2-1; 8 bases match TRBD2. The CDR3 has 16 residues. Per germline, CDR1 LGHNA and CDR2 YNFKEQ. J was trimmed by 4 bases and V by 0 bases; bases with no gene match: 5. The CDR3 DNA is TGTGCCAGCAGCCAAGACGCGGGAGGAGGATACAATGAGCAGTTCTTC. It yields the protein CASSQDAGGGYNEQFF.

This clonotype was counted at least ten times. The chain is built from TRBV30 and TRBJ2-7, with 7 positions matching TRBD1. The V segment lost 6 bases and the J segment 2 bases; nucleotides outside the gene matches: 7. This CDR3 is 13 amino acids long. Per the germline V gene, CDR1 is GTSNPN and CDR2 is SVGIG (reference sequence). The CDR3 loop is CACARDSAYEQYV. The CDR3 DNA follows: TGTGCCTGCGCACGGGACAGCGCCTACGAGCAGTACGTC.

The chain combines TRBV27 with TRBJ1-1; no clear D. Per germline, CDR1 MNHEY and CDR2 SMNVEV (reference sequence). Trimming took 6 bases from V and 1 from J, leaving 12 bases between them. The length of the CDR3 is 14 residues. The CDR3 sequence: CASSRARSNTEAFF. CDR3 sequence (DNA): TGTGCCAGCAGCCGAGCGCGCTCGAACACTGAAGCTTTCTTT.

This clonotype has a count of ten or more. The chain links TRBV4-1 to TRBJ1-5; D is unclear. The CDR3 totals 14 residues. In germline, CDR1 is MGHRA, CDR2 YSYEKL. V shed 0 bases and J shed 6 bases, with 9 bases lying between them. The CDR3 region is CASSQDGILQPQHF. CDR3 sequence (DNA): TGCGCCAGCAGCCAAGACGGAATCCTTCAGCCCCAGCATTTT.

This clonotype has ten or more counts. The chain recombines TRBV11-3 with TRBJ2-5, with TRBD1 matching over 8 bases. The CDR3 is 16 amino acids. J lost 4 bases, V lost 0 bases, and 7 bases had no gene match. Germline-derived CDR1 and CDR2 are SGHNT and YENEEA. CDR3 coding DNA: TGTGCCAGCAGCTTAGACAGGGGGCTCGGGGTAGAGACCCAGTACTTC. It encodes CASSLDRGLGVETQYF.

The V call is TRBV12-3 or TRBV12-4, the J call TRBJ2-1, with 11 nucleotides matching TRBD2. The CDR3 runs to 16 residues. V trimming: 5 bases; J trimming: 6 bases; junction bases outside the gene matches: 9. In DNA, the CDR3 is TGTGCCAGCAGTCGCCCCACTAGCGGGAGTGGCAATGAGCAGTTCTTC. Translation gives CASSRPTSGSGNEQFF.

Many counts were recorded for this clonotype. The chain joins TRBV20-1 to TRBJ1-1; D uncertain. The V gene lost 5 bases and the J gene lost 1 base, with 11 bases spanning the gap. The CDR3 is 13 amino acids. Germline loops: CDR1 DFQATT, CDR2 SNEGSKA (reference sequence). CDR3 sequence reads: CSALTDRNTEAFF. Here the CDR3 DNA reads TGCAGTGCTCTTACAGATAGGAACACTGAAGCTTTCTTT.

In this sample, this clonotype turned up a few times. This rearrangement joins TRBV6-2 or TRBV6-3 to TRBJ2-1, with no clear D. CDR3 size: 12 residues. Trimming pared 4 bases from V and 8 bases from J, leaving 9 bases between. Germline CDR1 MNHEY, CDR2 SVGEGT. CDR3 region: CASSFTLDEQFF. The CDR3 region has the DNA TGTGCCAGCAGTTTCACGCTTGATGAGCAGTTCTTC.

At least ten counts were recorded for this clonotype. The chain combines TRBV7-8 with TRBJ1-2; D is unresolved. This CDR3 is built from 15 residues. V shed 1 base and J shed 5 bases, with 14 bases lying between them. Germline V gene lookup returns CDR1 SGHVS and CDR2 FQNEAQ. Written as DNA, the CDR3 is TGTGCCAGCAGCTTAGAGAGGGCAAGACCTTATGGCTACACCTTC. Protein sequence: CASSLERARPYGYTF.

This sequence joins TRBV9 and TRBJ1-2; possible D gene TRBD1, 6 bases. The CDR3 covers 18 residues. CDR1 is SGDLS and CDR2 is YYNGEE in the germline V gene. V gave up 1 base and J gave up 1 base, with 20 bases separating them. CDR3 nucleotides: TGTGCCAGCAGCGTAACTAGTAGGGGGGGACAAAGTAACTATGGCTACACCTTC. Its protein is CASSVTSRGGQSNYGYTF.

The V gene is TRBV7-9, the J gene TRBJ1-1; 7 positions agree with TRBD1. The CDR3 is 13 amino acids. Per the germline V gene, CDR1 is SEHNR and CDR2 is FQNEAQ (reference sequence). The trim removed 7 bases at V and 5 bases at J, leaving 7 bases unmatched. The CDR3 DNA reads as TGTGCCAGCAACAGGGGCGCAGGTACTGAAGCTTTCTTT. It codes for CASNRGAGTEAFF.

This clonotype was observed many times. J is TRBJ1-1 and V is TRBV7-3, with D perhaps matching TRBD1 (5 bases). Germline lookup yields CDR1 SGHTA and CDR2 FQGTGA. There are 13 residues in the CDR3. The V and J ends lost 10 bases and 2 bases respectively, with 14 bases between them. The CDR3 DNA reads TGTGCCACCCAGACAGATCCTAACACTGAAGCTTTCTTT. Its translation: CATQTDPNTEAFF.

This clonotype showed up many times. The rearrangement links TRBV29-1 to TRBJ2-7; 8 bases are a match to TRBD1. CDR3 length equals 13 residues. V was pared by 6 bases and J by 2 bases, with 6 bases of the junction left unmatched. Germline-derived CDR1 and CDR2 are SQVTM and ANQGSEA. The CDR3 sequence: CSVRTGSPYEQYF. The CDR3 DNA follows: TGCAGCGTCAGGACAGGGTCCCCCTACGAGCAGTACTTC.

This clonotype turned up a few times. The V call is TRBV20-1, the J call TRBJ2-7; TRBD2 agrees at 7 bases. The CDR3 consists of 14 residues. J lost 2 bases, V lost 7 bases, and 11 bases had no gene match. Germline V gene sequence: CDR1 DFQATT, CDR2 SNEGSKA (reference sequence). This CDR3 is CSVSGLGLAYEQYF. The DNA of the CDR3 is TGCAGTGTTTCGGGTCTTGGACTAGCCTACGAGCAGTACTTC.

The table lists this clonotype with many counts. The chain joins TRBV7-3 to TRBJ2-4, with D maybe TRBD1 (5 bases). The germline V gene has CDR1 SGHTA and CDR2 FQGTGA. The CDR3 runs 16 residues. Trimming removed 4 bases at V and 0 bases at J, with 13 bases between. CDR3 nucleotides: TGTGCCAGCAGCTCTCAGACAGACTTAGCCAAAAACATTCAGTACTTC. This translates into CASSSQTDLAKNIQYF.

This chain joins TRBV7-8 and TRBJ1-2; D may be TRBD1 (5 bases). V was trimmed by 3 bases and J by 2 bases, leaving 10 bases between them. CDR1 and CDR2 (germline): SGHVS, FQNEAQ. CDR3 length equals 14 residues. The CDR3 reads CASSFSRGNYGYTF. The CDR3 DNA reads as TGTGCCAGCAGCTTTAGCCGGGGGAACTATGGCTACACCTTC.